These 32 T cell receptor beta chains came from one sample sequenced in a study of post-analysis software for immune sequencing data. Study-wide results and caveats: Roughly 5 TRBV segments were significantly more frequent in patients than in controls. TRBV5-6, TRBV5-1 and TRBV20-1 were among these segments.

The antigens of these receptors remain unknown. Tagging with unique molecular identifiers was a feature of the TCR beta cDNA libraries. One entry per CDR3 protein, called by TCRdb with MiXCR from the PCR reads. The sample shows about 260,000 distinct CDR3 sequences, 30% to 45% of them seen only once. Sequenced: blood. These receptors were collected from a girl aged 5-17 years with multiple sclerosis.

This clonotype was counted only a few times. V is TRBV5-6 and J is TRBJ1-6, with D possibly matching TRBD1 (6 bases). The CDR3 is 17 amino acids. V was trimmed by 5 bases and J by 0 bases, leaving 15 bases between them. Germline V gives CDR1 SGHDT, CDR2 YYEEEE. The CDR3 DNA reads TGTGCCAGCAGTCTATACAGGGAGATCTCCTATAATTCACCCCTCCACTTT. Its translation: CASSLYREISYNSPLHF.

This clonotype was seen repeatedly, ten times or more. This chain uses TRBV12-3 or TRBV12-4 with TRBJ2-2; the D gene is possibly TRBD1 (5 bases). This CDR3 region has 14 residues. Trimming shortened V by 6 bases and J by 4 bases, and 12 bases separated the two germline ends. The CDR3 loop reads CASSQGASTGELFF. CDR3 DNA sequence: TGTGCCAGCAGCCAGGGTGCTAGCACCGGGGAGCTGTTTTTT.

V and J are TRBV5-1 and TRBJ2-1, with 12 bases fitting TRBD2. From germline, CDR1 is SGHRS and CDR2 YFSETQ. The CDR3 is made up of 16 amino acids. Trimming at V came to 0 bases and at J to 7 bases, leaving 5 bases not matched to a gene. The CDR3 sequence: CASSLELAGGGNEQFF. Here the CDR3 DNA reads TGCGCCAGCAGCTTGGAACTAGCGGGAGGTGGAAATGAGCAGTTCTTC.

The rearrangement uses TRBV20-1 and TRBJ1-6, with TRBD1 matching 7 bases. Germline V CDR1 and CDR2: DFQATT, SNEGSKA (reference sequence). The V and J ends lost 5 bases and 0 bases, in that order; junction bases with no gene match: 7. This CDR3 spans 16 amino acids. The CDR3 DNA follows: TGCAGTGCTCAGGGGGGGGTGAGCTCCTATAATTCACCCCTCCACTTT. It is translated as CSAQGGVSSYNSPLHF.

This clonotype was counted many times. The chain uses TRBV5-1 and TRBJ2-5; D gene ambiguous. This CDR3 is built from 12 residues. From germline, CDR1 is SGHRS and CDR2 YFSETQ. V was cut by 5 bases and J by 5 bases, with 10 bases left in between. This CDR3 is CASSFGKETQYF. Here the CDR3 DNA reads TGCGCCAGCAGTTTTGGAAAGGAGACCCAGTACTTC.

This clonotype was picked up a small number of times. The chain uses TRBV9 and TRBJ1-1; possible D gene TRBD1, 5 bases. The CDR3 length is 20 residues. Trimming took 3 bases from V and 1 from J, leaving 28 bases between them. Germline-derived CDR1 and CDR2 are SGDLS and YYNGEE. For the CDR3, the DNA is TGTGCCAGCAGCGCCACACGGACGAGACAGCATGGACCGACGAACACTGAAGCTTTCTTT. This encodes CASSATRTRQHGPTNTEAFF.

The sample holds one count of this clonotype. The genes are TRBV20-1 and TRBJ2-4; TRBD2 aligns across 10 bases. TRBJ2-5 matches the DNA end more closely, so the J call is doubtful. Germline V gives CDR1 DFQATT, CDR2 SNEGSKA (reference sequence). This CDR3 contains 14 residues. CDR3 bases: TGCAGTGCACCTGGACAGGGACTAGCGGAGACCCAGTACTTC. Protein: CSAPGQGLAETQYF.

There are many counts of this clonotype. The rearrangement uses TRBV6-1 and TRBJ2-5; D ambiguous. V shed 7 bases and J shed 4 bases, with 10 bases lying between them. There are 12 residues in the CDR3. Germline V CDR1 and CDR2: MNHNS, SASEGT. The CDR3 here is CASTLEVETQYF. CDR3 nucleotides: TGTGCCAGCACCCTAGAGGTAGAGACCCAGTACTTC.

This clonotype has a count of ten or more. The chain employs TRBV5-1 and TRBJ1-2; tentatively, D is TRBD1 (5 bases). Germline V gene sequence: CDR1 SGHRS, CDR2 YFSETQ. The ends were cut back, 1 base at V and 4 bases at J, with 14 bases in the middle. There are 15 residues in the CDR3. CDR3 protein: CASSLWPGPLYGYTF. Written as DNA, the CDR3 is TGCGCCAGCAGCTTGTGGCCAGGGCCCCTCTATGGCTACACCTTC.

The DNA of the CDR3 is TGTGCCAGCTCACAAGCGGCTGGATTAGAAGACTCCTACAATGAGCAGTTCTTC. This translates into CASSQAAGLEDSYNEQFF. The chain combines TRBV18 with TRBJ2-1; D is perhaps TRBD2 (5 bases). The CDR3 is 18 amino acids. Germline V gene sequence: CDR1 KGHSH, CDR2 LQKENI. The V gene lost 4 bases and the J gene lost 0 bases, with 19 bases spanning the gap.

The V gene is TRBV28, the J gene TRBJ2-7; D is ambiguous. The V gene lost 0 bases and the J gene lost 0 bases, with 12 bases spanning the gap. Germline CDR1 MDHEN, CDR2 SYDVKM. The CDR3 totals 16 residues. CDR3 sequence reads: CASSLWGKLSSYEQYF. As DNA, the CDR3 is TGTGCCAGCAGTTTATGGGGCAAGCTGAGCTCCTACGAGCAGTACTTC.

This chain joins TRBV29-1 and TRBJ2-5; the D is unclear. The germline V gene has CDR1 SQVTM and CDR2 ANQGSEA. This CDR3 has 13 amino acids. V was cut by 3 bases and J by 5 bases, with 13 bases left in between. CDR3: CSVDLGGAETQYF. CDR3 in DNA: TGCAGCGTTGACCTGGGCGGCGCGGAGACCCAGTACTTC.

The chain links TRBV12-3 or TRBV12-4 to TRBJ2-5; no clear D gene. Trimming took 3 bases from V and 2 from J, leaving 10 bases between them. The CDR3 runs to 14 residues. CDR3 region: CASSLGRIQETQYF. The CDR3 DNA sequence: TGTGCCAGCAGTTTGGGAAGAATTCAAGAGACCCAGTACTTC.

This clonotype was recorded many times. The chain is built from TRBV5-1 and TRBJ1-2; no definite D call. V lost 2 bases to trimming and J lost 6 bases, with 20 bases between them. The CDR3 totals 16 residues. CDR1 SGHRS and CDR2 YFSETQ come from the germline V gene. CDR3 sequence: CASSFGRASAPNGYTF. CDR3 DNA: TGCGCCAGCAGCTTTGGCCGGGCAAGCGCTCCTAATGGCTACACCTTC.

The V and J genes are TRBV14 and TRBJ1-6; 8 bases line up with TRBD1. This CDR3 spans 15 amino acids. Germline V gene data show CDR1 as SGHDN and CDR2 as FVKESK. Trimming at V came to 1 base and at J to 9 bases, leaving 5 bases not matched to a gene. The CDR3: CASSQVTGGTSPLHF. CDR3 nucleotide sequence: TGTGCCAGCAGCCAAGTAACAGGGGGAACTTCACCCCTCCACTTT.

This clonotype was detected ten times or more. The V gene is TRBV6-6, the J gene TRBJ2-7; D gene unclear. Germline V gene data show CDR1 as MNHNY and CDR2 as SVGAGI (reference sequence). This CDR3 spans 13 amino acids. V lost 0 bases and J lost 2, with 5 bases in between. This chain's CDR3 is CASSYSWAYEQYF. DNA for the CDR3: TGTGCCAGCAGTTACTCGTGGGCCTACGAGCAGTACTTC.

This clonotype was recorded many times. The genes are TRBV4-1 and TRBJ1-6; 9 bases are shared with TRBD1. Trimming at V came to 2 bases and at J to 8 bases, leaving 4 bases not matched to a gene. The CDR3 runs to 15 residues. The germline V gene encodes CDR1 MGHRA and CDR2 YSYEKL. The CDR3, as DNA: TGCGCCAGCAGCCAACGGGACAGGGTAGATTCACCCCTCCACTTT. The encoded protein is CASSQRDRVDSPLHF.

The chain uses TRBV9 and TRBJ1-1; the D is unclear. Germline values: CDR1 SGDLS, CDR2 YYNGEE. Trimming stripped 0 bases from V and 3 bases from J, with 12 bases between. There are 15 residues in the CDR3. CDR3 sequence reads: CASSVGRGSDTEAFF. The CDR3 DNA is TGTGCCAGCAGCGTAGGACGGGGATCGGACACTGAAGCTTTCTTT.

This clonotype was counted at least ten times. CDR3 in DNA: TGTGCCAGCAGCGCCTTAGCGGGGGGGAATAATGAGCAGTTCTTC. Its translation is CASSALAGGNNEQFF. The chain couples TRBV7-8 to TRBJ2-1, with 11 bases that match TRBD2. CDR1 and CDR2 from the germline V gene are SGHVS and FQNEAQ. The CDR3 has 15 residues. Germline trimming cut 5 bases from V and 7 bases from J; bases unmatched to any gene: 7.

This clonotype was observed many times. CDR3 DNA: TGTGCCAGCAGTAGGATTGGGACAGAGAACACTGAAGCTTTCTTT. Amino acid sequence: CASSRIGTENTEAFF. The genes are TRBV12-3 or TRBV12-4 and TRBJ1-1, with 7 bases that match TRBD1. J lost 1 base, V lost 5 bases, and 7 bases had no gene match. This CDR3 has 15 amino acids.

This clonotype was detected many times. This chain links TRBV12-3 or TRBV12-4 with TRBJ1-1, with 8 bases aligning to TRBD1. This CDR3 comprises 15 residues. V lost 5 bases, J lost 1 base, and 6 bases stayed unmatched. CDR3 DNA sequence: TGTGCCAGCAGTCTCGGGACAGGTCGGAACACTGAAGCTTTCTTT. It encodes CASSLGTGRNTEAFF.

The CDR3 sequence: CAISESGRGSSGNTIYF. The CDR3 nucleotides are TGTGCCATCAGTGAGTCGGGCAGGGGGTCCTCTGGAAACACCATATATTTT. The chain uses TRBV10-3 and TRBJ1-3, with 7 bases identical to TRBD1. CDR3 size: 17 residues. V lost 0 bases to trimming and J lost 0 bases; unmatched junction nucleotides: 5. Germline CDR1 ENHRY, CDR2 SYGVKD.

This clonotype was seen repeatedly, ten times or more. This rearrangement joins TRBV20-1 to TRBJ1-5; 12 nucleotides align to TRBD1. The germline V gene encodes CDR1 DFQATT and CDR2 SNEGSKA (reference sequence). There are 15 residues in the CDR3. V gave up 5 bases and J gave up 6 bases; unmatched junction bases: 8. The CDR3 reads CSAGPPGQGAQPQHF. DNA for the CDR3: TGCAGTGCTGGTCCACCGGGACAGGGGGCTCAGCCCCAGCATTTT.

Regarding this clonotype: A much larger clone lies one base from this, so it may be a read error. This chain links TRBV18 with TRBJ2-5; 7 nucleotides agree with TRBD1. The junction had 5 bases not matched to a gene; V was cut back by 8 bases and J by 2 bases. This CDR3 spans 13 amino acids. Per germline, CDR1 KGHSH and CDR2 LQKENI. The CDR3: CASVGTVQETQYF. The CDR3, as DNA: TGTGCCAGCGTGGGGACAGTACAAGAGACCCAGTACTTC.

Concerning this clonotype itself: This may stem from a read error, because a much larger clone lies one nucleotide away. The chain joins TRBV5-1 to TRBJ2-5, with D unclear. The germline V and J ends were trimmed by 0 bases and 11 bases, with 14 bases remaining between them. The CDR3 is made up of 13 amino acids. CDR1 and CDR2 from the germline V gene are SGHRS and YFSETQ. CDR3: CASSLDRNYGQYF. Written as DNA, the CDR3 is TGCGCCAGCAGCTTGGATCGGAATTACGGGCAGTACTTC.

This clonotype appeared many times. This chain links TRBV19 with TRBJ1-6; TRBD1 is a possible D gene (6 bases). Germline CDR1 and CDR2: LNHDA and SQIVND (reference sequence). V lost 5 bases to trimming and J lost 3 bases, with 11 bases between them. The CDR3 loop spans 15 amino acids. CDR3 DNA: TGTGCCAGTAGTGGCAGACAGGACTATAATTCACCCCTCCACTTT. Protein: CASSGRQDYNSPLHF. The full variable domain, with the rest looked up from reference TRBV19 and TRBJ1-6, is DGGITQSPKYLFRKEGQNVTLSCEQNLNHDAMYWYRQDPGQGLRLIYYSQIVNDFQKGDIAEGYSVSREKKESFPLTVTSAQKNPTAFYLCASSGRQDYNSPLHFGNGTRLTVT.

This clonotype was detected ten times or more. CDR3 in amino acids: CASTDTSGERYEQYF. The CDR3 DNA follows: TGTGCCAGCACCGATACCTCAGGGGAGAGATACGAGCAGTACTTC. The chain uses TRBV11-2 and TRBJ2-7; D perhaps matches TRBD1 (6 bases). The germline gives CDR1 SGHAT, CDR2 FQNNGV. The germline V and J ends were trimmed by 7 bases and 4 bases, with 20 bases remaining between them. The length of the CDR3 is 15 residues.

This chain joins TRBV19 and TRBJ2-6; D may be TRBD2 (5 bases). V shed 7 bases and J shed 2 bases, with 12 bases lying between them. The CDR3 contains 15 residues. Germline CDR1 is LNHDA and CDR2 is SQIVND (reference sequence). CDR3 protein: CASNPGRAGANVLTF. For the CDR3, the DNA is TGTGCCAGTAACCCTGGGCGGGCTGGGGCCAACGTCCTGACTTTC.

Regarding this clonotype: A clone one base away is much larger, so this may be a read error. DNA for the CDR3: TGTGCCAGCAGCCGAGGGGACCTATGGGGACTGGAATTATACGCGCGGTATTTT. It encodes CASSRGDLWGLELYARYF. This chain uses TRBV2 with TRBJ2-3, with D perhaps TRBD2 (6 bases). Germline loops: CDR1 SNHLY, CDR2 FYNNEI. The length of the CDR3 is 18 residues. The V gene lost 6 bases and the J gene lost 14 bases, with 36 bases spanning the gap.

J is TRBJ1-2 and V is TRBV7-2; 9 nucleotides align to TRBD1. J gave up 10 bases and V 3 bases, and 6 bases lay outside the gene matches. The CDR3 extends over 13 amino acids. Germline CDR1 is SGHTA and CDR2 is FQGNSA. The DNA for the CDR3 is TGTGCCAGCAGCTTTGGGACAGGGATTCCCTACACCTTC. Protein sequence: CASSFGTGIPYTF.

In its sample, this clonotype was seen many times. The chain carries TRBV25-1 and TRBJ1-2, with D tentatively TRBD1 (5 bases). V was clipped by 1 base and J by 6 bases, with 15 bases between them. This CDR3 has 15 residues. Looked up from germline, CDR1 is MGHDK and CDR2 is SYGVNS. CDR3 sequence reads: CASSEWVTDRNGYTF. The CDR3 nucleotides are TGTGCCAGCAGTGAATGGGTGACAGATAGGAATGGCTACACCTTC.

This clonotype was counted many times. This chain links TRBV12-3 or TRBV12-4 with TRBJ2-5, with 11 bases that match TRBD2. The length of the CDR3 is 17 residues. V lost 5 bases, J lost 4 bases, and 12 bases stayed unmatched. The CDR3 region is CASSPFELAGGRETQYF. The CDR3 nucleotides are TGTGCCAGCAGTCCCTTCGAGTTAGCGGGGGGGCGAGAGACCCAGTACTTC.